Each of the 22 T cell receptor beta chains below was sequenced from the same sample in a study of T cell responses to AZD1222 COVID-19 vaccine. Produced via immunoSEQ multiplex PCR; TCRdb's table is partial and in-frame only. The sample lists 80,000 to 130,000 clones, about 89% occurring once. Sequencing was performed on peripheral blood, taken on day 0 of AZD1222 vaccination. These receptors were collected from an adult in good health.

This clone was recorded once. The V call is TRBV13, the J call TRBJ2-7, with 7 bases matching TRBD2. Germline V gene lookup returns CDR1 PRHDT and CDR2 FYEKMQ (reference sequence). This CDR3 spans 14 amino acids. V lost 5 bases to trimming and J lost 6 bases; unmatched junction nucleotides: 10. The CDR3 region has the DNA TGTGCCAGCAGCCTTACCCGGGGGGTGCCCGAGCAGTACTTC. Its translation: CASSLTRGVPEQYF.

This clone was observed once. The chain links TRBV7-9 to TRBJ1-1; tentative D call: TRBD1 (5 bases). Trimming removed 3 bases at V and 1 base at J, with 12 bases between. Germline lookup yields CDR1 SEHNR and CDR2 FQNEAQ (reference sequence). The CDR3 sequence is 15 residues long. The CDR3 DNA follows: TGTGCCAGCAGCTTGAGACAGATCTCGAACACTGAAGCTTTCTTT. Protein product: CASSLRQISNTEAFF.

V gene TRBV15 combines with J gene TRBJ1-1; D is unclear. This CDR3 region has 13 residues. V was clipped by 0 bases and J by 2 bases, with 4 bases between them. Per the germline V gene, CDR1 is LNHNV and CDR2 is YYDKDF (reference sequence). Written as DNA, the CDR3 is TGTGCCACCAGCAGAGACCACAACACTGAAGCTTTCTTT. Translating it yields CATSRDHNTEAFF.

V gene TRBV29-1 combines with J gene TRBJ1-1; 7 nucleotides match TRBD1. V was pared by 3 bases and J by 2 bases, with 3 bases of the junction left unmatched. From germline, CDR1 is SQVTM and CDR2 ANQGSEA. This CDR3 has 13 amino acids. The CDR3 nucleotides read TGCAGCGTTGAGACAGGGCTCAACACTGAAGCTTTCTTT. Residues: CSVETGLNTEAFF.

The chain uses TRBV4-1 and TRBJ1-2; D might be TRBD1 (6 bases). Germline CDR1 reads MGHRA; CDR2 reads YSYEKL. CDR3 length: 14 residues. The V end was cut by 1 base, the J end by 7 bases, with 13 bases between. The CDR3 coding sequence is TGCGCCAGCAGCCAAGTTTCGGGGGCGCTTGGCTACACCTTC. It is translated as CASSQVSGALGYTF.

The CDR3 DNA follows: TGTGCCACCAGTGACCCAATCCTGGACAGGGGAAGCACAGATACGCAGTATTTT. Translating gives CATSDPILDRGSTDTQYF. The chain joins TRBV24-1 to TRBJ2-3; 9 bases are a match to TRBD1. After removal of 4 bases from V and 0 bases from J, the junction contained 10 bases not matched to a gene. Germline V gene sequence: CDR1 KGHDR, CDR2 SFDVKD. The CDR3 contains 18 residues.

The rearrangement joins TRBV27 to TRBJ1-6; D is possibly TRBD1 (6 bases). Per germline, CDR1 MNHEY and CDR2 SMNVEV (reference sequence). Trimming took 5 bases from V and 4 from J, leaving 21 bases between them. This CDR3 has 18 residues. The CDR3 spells CASSNNRARSTYNSPLHF. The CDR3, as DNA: TGTGCCAGCAGTAATAACAGGGCCCGATCAACATATAATTCACCCCTCCACTTT.

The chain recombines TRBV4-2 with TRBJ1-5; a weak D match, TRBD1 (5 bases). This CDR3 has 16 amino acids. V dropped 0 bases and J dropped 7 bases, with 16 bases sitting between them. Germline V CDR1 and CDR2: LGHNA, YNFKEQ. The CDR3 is CASSQDVGAVGQPQHF. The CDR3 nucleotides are TGTGCCAGCAGCCAAGATGTAGGGGCGGTAGGGCAGCCCCAGCATTTT.

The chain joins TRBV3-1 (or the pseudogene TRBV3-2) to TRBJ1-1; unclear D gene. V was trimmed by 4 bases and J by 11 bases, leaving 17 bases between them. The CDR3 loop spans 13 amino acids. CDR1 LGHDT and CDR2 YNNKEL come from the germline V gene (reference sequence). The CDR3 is CASSRDGRAVAFF. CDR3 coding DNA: TGTGCCAGCAGCCGAGACGGGAGGGCAGTGGCTTTCTTT.

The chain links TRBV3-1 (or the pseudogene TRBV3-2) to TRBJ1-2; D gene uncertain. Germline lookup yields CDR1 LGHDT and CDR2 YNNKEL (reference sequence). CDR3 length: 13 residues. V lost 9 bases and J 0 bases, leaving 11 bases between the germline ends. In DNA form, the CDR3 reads TGTGCCAGTCAATCGGGAGCTAACTATGGCTACACCTTC. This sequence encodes CASQSGANYGYTF.

CDR3 nucleotide sequence: TGTGCCAGCAGTACTCCGGGACAGCCTGGGGCCAACGTCCTGACTTTC. This gives the protein CASSTPGQPGANVLTF. V usage is TRBV27 and J usage is TRBJ2-6; 7 nucleotides agree with TRBD1. CDR3 size: 16 residues. CDR1 and CDR2 from the germline V gene are MNHEY and SMNVEV (reference sequence). Germline trimming cut 5 bases from V and 2 bases from J; bases unmatched to any gene: 6.

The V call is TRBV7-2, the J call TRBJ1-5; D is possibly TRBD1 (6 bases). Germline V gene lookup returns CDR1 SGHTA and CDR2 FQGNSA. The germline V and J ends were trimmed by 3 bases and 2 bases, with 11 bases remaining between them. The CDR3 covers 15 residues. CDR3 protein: CASSLKGEGNQPQHF. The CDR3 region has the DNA TGTGCCAGCAGCTTGAAGGGGGAGGGCAATCAGCCCCAGCATTTT.

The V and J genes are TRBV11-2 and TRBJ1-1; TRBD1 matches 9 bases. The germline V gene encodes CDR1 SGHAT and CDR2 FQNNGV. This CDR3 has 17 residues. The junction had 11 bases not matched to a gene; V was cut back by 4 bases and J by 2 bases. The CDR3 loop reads CASSSYPGTGFNTEAFF. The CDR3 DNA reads TGTGCCAGCAGCTCGTACCCCGGGACAGGGTTCAACACTGAAGCTTTCTTT. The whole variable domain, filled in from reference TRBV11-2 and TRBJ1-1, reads EAGVAQSPRYKIIEKRQSVAFWCNPISGHATLYWYQQILGQGPKLLIQFQNNGVVDDSQLPKDRFSAERLKGVDSTLKIQPAKLEDSAVYLCASSSYPGTGFNTEAFFGQGTRLTVV.

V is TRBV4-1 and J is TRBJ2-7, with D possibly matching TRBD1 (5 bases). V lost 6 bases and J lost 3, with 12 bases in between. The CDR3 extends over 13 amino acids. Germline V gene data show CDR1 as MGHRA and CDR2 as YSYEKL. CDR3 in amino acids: CASRPPDSYEQYF. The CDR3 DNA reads TGCGCCAGCAGGCCCCCCGACAGCTACGAGCAGTACTTC.

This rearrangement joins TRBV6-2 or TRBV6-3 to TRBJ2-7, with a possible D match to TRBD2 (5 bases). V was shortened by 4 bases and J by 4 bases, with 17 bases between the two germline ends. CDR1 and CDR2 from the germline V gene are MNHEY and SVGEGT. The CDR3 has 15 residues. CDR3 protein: CASSSSTGTPYEQYF. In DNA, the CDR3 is TGTGCCAGCAGTTCCTCGACGGGAACCCCTTACGAGCAGTACTTC.

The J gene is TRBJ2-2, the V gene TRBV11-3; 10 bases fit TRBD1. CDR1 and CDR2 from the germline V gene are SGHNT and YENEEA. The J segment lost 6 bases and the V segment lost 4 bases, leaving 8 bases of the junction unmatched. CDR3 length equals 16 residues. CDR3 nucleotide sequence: TGTGCCAGCAGCTCCAGGGACAGGGGTGGTGCCGGGGAGCTGTTTTTT. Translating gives CASSSRDRGGAGELFF.

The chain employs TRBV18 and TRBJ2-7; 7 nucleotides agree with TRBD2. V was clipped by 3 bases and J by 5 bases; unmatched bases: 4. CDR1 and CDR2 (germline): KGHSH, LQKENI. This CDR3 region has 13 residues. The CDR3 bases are TGTGCCAGCTCACCGGTGCGGGAGAACGAGCAGTACTTC. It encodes CASSPVRENEQYF.

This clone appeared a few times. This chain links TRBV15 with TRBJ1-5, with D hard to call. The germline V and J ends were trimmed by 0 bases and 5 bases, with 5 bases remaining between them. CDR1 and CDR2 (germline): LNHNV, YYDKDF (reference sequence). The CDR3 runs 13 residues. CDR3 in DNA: TGTGCCACCAGCAGAGAGTATTATCAGCCCCAGCATTTT. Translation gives CATSREYYQPQHF.

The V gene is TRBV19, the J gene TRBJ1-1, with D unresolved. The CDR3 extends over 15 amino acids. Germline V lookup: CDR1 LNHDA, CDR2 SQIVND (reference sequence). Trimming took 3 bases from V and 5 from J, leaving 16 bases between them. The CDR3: CASSIFGGRSTEAFF. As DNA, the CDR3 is TGTGCCAGTAGTATCTTCGGAGGGAGGAGTACTGAAGCTTTCTTT. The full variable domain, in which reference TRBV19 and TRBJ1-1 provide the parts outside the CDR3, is DGGITQSPKYLFRKEGQNVTLSCEQNLNHDAMYWYRQDPGQGLRLIYYSQIVNDFQKGDIAEGYSVSREKKESFPLTVTSAQKNPTAFYLCASSIFGGRSTEAFFGQGTRLTVV.

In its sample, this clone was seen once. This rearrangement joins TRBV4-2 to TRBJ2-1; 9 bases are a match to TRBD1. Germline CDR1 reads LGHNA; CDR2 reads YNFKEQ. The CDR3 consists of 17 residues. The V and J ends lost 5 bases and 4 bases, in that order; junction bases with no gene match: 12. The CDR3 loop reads CASSYYAGQGKYNEQFF. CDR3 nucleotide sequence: TGTGCCAGCAGCTACTACGCCGGACAGGGGAAATACAATGAGCAGTTCTTC.

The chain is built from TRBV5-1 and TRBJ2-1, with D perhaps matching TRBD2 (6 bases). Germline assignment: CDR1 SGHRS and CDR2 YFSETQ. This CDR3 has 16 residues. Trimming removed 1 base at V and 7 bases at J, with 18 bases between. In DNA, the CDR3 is TGCGCCAGCAGCTTGACGATAACCGGGACTCAAAATGAGCAGTTCTTC. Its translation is CASSLTITGTQNEQFF. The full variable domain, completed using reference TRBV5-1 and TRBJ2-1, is KAGVTQTPRYLIKTRGQQVTLSCSPISGHRSVSWYQQTPGQGLQFLFEYFSETQRNKGNFPGRFSGRQFSNSRSEMNVSTLELGDSALYLCASSLTITGTQNEQFFGPGTRLTVL.

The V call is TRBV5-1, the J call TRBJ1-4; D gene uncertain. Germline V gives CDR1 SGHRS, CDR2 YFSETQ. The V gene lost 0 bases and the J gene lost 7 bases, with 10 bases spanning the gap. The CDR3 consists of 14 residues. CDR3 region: CASSLAVEGEKLFF. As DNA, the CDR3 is TGCGCCAGCAGCTTGGCAGTGGAGGGTGAAAAACTGTTTTTT.